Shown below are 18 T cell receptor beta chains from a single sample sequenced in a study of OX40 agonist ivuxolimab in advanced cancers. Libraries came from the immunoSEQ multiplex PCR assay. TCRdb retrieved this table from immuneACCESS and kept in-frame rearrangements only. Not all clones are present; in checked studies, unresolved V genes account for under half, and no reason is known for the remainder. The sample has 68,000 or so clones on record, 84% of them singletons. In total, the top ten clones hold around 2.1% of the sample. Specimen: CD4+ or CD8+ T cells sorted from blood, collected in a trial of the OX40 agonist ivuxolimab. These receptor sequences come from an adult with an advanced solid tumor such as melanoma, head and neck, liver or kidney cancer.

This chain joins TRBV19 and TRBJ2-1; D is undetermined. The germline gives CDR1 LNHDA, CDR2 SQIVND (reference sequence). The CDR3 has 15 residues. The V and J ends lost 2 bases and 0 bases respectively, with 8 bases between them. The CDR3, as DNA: TGTGCCAGTAGTATAACTCAGAACTCCTACAATGAGCAGTTCTTC. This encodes CASSITQNSYNEQFF.

Here the CDR3 DNA reads TGTGCCAGCAAACTAGCGGGGACGACCTCCTACGAGCAGTACTTC. This gives the protein CASKLAGTTSYEQYF. The gene calls are TRBV2 and TRBJ2-7, with 10 bases aligning to TRBD2. V dropped 7 bases and J dropped 0; count of bases not matched to a gene: 6. This CDR3 region has 15 residues. In germline, CDR1 is SNHLY, CDR2 FYNNEI.

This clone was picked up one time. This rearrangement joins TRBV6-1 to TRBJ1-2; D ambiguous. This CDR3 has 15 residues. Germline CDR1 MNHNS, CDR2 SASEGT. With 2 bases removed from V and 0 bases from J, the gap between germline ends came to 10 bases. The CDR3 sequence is CASSEKGGSNYGYTF. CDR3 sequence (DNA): TGTGCCAGCAGTGAAAAGGGCGGATCTAACTATGGCTACACCTTC.

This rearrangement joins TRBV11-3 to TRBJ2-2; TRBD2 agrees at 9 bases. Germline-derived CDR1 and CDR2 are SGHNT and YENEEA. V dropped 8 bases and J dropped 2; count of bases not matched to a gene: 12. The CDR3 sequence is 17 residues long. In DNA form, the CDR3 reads TGTGCCAGCGCCCAAATAGCGGGAGTGTTAAACACCGGGGAGCTGTTTTTT. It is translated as CASAQIAGVLNTGELFF.

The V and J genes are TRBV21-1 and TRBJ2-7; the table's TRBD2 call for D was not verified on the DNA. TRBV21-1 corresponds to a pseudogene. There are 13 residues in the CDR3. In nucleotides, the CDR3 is TGTGCCAGCAGCAACCGGGACTCCTACGAGCAGTACTTC. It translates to CASSNRDSYEQYF.

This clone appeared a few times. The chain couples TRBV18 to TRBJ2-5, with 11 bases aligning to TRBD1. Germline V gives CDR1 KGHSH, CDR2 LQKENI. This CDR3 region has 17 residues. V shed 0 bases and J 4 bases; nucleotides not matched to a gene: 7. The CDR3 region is CASSPPARDRGRETQYF. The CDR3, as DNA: TGTGCCAGCTCACCACCAGCTAGGGACAGGGGGAGAGAGACCCAGTACTTC.

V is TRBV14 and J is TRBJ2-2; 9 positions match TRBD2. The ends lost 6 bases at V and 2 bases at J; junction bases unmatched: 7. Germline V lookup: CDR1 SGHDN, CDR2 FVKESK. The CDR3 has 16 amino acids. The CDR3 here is CASRPTGLANTGELFF. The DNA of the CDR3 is TGTGCCAGCAGGCCCACGGGACTAGCTAACACCGGGGAGCTGTTTTTT. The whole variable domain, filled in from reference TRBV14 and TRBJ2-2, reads EAGVTQFPSHSVIEKGQTVTLRCDPISGHDNLYWYRRVMGKEIKFLLHFVKESKQDESGMPNNRFLAERTGGTYSTLKVQPAELEDSGVYFCASRPTGLANTGELFFGEGSRLTVL.

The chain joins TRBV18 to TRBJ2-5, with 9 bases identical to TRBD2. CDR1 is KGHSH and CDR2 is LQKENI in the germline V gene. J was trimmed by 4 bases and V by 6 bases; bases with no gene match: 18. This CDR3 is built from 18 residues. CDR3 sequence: CASSPTPGGRARGETQYF. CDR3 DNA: TGTGCCAGCTCCCCCACCCCAGGCGGGAGGGCTCGTGGAGAGACCCAGTACTTC. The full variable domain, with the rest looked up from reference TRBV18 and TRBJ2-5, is NAGVMQNPRHLVRRRGQEARLRCSPMKGHSHVYWYRQLPEEGLKFMVYLQKENIIDESGMPKERFSAEFPKEGPSILRIQQVVRGDSAAYFCASSPTPGGRARGETQYFGPGTRLLVL.

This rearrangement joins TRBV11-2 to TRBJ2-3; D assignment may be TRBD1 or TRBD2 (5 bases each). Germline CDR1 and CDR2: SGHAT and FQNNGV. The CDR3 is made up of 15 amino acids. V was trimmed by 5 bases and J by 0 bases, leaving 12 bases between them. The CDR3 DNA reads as TGTGCCAGCAGCCTCCGATGGGGGAGCACAGATACGCAGTATTTT. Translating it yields CASSLRWGSTDTQYF.

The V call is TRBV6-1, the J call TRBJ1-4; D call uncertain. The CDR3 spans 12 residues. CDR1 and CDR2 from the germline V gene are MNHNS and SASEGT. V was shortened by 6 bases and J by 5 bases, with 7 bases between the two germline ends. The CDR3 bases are TGTGCCAGCAGGCCACCGAATGAAAAACTGTTTTTT. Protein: CASRPPNEKLFF.

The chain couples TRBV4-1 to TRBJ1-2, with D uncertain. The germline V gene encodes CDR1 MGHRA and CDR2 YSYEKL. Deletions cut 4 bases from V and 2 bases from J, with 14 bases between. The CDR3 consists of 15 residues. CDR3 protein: CASSPSIPKNYGYTF. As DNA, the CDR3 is TGCGCCAGCAGCCCCTCAATCCCCAAGAACTATGGCTACACCTTC.

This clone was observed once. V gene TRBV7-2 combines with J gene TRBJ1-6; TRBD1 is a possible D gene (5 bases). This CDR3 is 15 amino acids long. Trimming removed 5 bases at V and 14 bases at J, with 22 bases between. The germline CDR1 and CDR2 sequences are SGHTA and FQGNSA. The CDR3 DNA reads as TGTGCCAGCAGCCGACCGAGACAGTCCGGGGGGGCCCTCCACTTT. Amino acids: CASSRPRQSGGALHF.

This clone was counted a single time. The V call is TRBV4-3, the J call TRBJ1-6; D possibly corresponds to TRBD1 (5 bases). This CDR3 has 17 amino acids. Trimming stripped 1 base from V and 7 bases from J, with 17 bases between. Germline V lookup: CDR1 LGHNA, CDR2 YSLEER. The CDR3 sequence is CASSQALQGAANSPLHF. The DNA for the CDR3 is TGCGCCAGCAGCCAAGCATTACAAGGGGCCGCGAATTCACCCCTCCACTTT.

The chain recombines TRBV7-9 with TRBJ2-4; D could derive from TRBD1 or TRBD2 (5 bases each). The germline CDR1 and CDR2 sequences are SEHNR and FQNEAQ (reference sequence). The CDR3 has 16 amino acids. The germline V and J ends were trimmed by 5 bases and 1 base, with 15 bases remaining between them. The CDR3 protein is CASSPGPSSAKNIQYF. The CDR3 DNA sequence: TGTGCCAGCAGCCCGGGACCGAGCTCGGCCAAAAACATTCAGTACTTC.

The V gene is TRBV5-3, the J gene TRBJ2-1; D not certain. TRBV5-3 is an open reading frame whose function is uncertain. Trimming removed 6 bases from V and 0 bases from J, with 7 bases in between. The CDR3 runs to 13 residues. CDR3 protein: CARTQSSYNEQFF. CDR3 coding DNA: TGTGCCAGAACTCAGAGCTCCTACAATGAGCAGTTCTTC.

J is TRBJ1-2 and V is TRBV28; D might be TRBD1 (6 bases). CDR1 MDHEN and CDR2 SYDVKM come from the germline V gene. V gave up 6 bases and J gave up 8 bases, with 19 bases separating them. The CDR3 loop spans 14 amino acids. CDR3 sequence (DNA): TGTGCCAGCAGCTCCCCCACCAGGGGACTGGGCTACACCTTC. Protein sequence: CASSSPTRGLGYTF.

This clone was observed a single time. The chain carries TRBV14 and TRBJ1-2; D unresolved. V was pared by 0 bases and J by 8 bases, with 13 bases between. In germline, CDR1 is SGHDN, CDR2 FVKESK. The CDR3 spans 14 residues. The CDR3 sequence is CASSQDLRARGYTF. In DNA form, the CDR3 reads TGTGCCAGCAGCCAAGATCTTAGGGCGCGGGGCTACACCTTC.

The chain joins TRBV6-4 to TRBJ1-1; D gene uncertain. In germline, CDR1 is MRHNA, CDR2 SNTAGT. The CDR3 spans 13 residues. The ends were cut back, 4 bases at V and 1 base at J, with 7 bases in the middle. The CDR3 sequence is CASSVSWNTEAFF. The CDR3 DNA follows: TGTGCCAGCAGTGTATCCTGGAACACTGAAGCTTTCTTT.